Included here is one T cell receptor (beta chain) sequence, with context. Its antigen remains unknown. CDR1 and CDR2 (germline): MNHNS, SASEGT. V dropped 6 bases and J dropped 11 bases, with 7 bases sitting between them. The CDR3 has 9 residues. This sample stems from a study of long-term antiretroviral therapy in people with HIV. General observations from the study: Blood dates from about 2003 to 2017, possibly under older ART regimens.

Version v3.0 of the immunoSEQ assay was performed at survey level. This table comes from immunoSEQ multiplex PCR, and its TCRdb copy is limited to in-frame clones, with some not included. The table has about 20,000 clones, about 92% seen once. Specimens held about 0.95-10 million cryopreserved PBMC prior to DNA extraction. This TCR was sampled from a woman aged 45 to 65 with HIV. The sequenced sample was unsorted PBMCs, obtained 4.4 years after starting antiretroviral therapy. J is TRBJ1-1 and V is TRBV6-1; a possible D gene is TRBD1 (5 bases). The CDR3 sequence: CASRKGAFF. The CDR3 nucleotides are TGTGCCAGCAGAAAGGGGGCTTTCTTT.